The source of this TCR beta chain is a study of blood T cell repertoires in COVID-19. Study-wide context: T cells, B-cell-depleted T cells, or PBMCs supplied cDNA or gDNA.

With 3 bases removed from V and 6 bases from J, the gap between germline ends came to 8 bases. This CDR3 is 13 amino acids long. There are a few counts of this clone. TCRdb's copy holds only in-frame clones and misses some; the assay was immunoSEQ multiplex PCR. The table records 250,000 to 350,000 clones, 85% to 90% of them present only once. Sequencing was carried out using PBMCs or T cells enriched from blood (not recorded which). The source of this sequence is a woman aged 18-29 years with acute COVID-19. The chain is built from TRBV12-3 or TRBV12-4 and TRBJ2-2; D gene ambiguous. For the CDR3, the DNA is TGTGCCAGCAGTTTGTCGGTAGCCGGGGAGCTGTTTTTT. This sequence encodes CASSLSVAGELFF.